This note documents a single T cell receptor beta chain sequence. This record belongs to a study of blood T cell repertoires in COVID-19. Study information: Whether acute or convalescent, the COVID-19 samples came from the United States, Italy and Spain. From T cells, B-cell-depleted T cells, or PBMCs came the material, which was cDNA or gDNA.

Recovered status in Cohort 3 required two negative PCRs, clearance, or symptom resolution. Germline V gene sequence: CDR1 LGHNT, CDR2 FRNRAP. J lost 5 bases, V lost 0 bases, and 13 bases had no gene match. CDR3 size: 18 residues. Per the study methods: Reference gene primer amplification yielded estimated nucleated cell counts. Repertoires were generated with immunoSEQ multiplex PCR, while TCRdb's copy carries only in-frame clones and drops some. V, J and clone size were drawn from that table, and D and trimming were deduced from the DNA. The top ten clones hold roughly 4% of a sample with roughly 290,000 clones, 70% to 90% of them seen once.

This receptor was identified in a woman younger than 45 who had recovered from COVID-19. The V call is TRBV12-5, the J call TRBJ2-5, with 9 positions matching TRBD2. Sequencing was carried out using PBMCs or T cells enriched from blood (not recorded which). In nucleotides, the CDR3 is TGTGCTAGTGGTTTGGTGCCCCGCGGGAGGGAAGGTGTTGAGACCCAGTACTTC. Protein product: CASGLVPRGREGVETQYF.